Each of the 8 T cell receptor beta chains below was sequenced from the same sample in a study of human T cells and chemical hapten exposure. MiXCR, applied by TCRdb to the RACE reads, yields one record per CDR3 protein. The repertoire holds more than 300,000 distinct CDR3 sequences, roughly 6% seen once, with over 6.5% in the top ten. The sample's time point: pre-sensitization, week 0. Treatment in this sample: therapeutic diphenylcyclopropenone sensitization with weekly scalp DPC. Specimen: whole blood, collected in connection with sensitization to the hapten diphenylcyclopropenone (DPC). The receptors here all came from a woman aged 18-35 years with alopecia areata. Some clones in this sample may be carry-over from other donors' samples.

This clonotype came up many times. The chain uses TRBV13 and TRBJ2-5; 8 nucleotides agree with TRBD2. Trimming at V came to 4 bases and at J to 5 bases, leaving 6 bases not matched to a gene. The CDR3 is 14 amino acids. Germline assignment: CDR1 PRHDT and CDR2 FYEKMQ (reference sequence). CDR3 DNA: TGTGCCAGCAGCTCGGGGGGGCCCATGGAGACCCAGTACTTC. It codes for CASSSGGPMETQYF.

The CDR3: CASSVRGSSYNEQFF. The CDR3 DNA reads as TGTGCCAGCAGTGTGAGGGGGTCCTCCTACAATGAGCAGTTCTTC. This chain links TRBV2 with TRBJ2-1; D might be TRBD1 (6 bases). Trimming cost V 4 bases and J 0 bases, with 10 bases left between them. Germline-derived CDR1 and CDR2 are SNHLY and FYNNEI. This CDR3 is built from 15 residues.

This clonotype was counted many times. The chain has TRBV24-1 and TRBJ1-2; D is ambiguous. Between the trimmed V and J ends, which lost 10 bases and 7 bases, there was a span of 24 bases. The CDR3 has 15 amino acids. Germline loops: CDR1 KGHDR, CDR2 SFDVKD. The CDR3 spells CATPVGAVTDCGYTF. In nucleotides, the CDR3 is TGTGCCACACCCGTTGGAGCCGTTACCGACTGTGGCTACACCTTC.

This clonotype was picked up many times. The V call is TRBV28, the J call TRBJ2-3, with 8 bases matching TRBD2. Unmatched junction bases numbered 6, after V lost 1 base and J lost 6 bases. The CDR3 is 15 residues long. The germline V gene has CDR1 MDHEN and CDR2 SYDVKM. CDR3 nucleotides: TGTGCCAGCAGTTTATTACCGGGGGGGCCGGATACGCAGTATTTT. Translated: CASSLLPGGPDTQYF. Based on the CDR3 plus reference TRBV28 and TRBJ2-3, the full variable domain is DVKVTQSSRYLVKRTGEKVFLECVQDMDHENMFWYRQDPGLGLRLIYFSYDVKMKEKGDIPEGYSVSREKKERFSLILESASTNQTSMYLCASSLLPGGPDTQYFGPGTRLTVL.

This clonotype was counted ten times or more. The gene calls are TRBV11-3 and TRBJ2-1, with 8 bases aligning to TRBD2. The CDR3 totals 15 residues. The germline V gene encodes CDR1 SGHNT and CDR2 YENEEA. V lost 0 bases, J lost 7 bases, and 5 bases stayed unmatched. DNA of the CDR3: TGTGCCAGCAGCTTAGACGGGGGGGCCCGAAATGAGCAGTTCTTC. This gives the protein CASSLDGGARNEQFF.

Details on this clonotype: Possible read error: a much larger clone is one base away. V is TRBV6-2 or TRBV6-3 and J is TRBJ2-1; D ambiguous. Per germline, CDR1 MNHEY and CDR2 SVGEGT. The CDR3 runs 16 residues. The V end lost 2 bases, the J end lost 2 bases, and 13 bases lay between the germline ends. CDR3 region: CASSYVLVETYNEQFF. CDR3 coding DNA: TGTGCCAGCAGTTACGTTCTGGTGGAGACCTACAATGAGCAGTTCTTC.

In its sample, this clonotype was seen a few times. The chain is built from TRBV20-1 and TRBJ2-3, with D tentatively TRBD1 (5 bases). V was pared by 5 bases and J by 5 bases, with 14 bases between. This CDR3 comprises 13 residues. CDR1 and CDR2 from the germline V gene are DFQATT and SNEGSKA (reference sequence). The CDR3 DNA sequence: TGCAGTGCTCCCGAAGGAACAGGAGATACGCAGTATTTT. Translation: CSAPEGTGDTQYF.

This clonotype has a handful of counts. CDR3 in amino acids: CASSQEVQSRSVLTF. Here the CDR3 DNA reads TGCGCCAGCAGCCAAGAGGTACAGTCCCGCAGCGTCCTGACTTTC. The rearrangement uses TRBV4-3 and TRBJ2-6; the D is unclear. V was clipped by 0 bases and J by 12 bases, with 15 bases between them. Germline V lookup: CDR1 LGHNA, CDR2 YSLEER. There are 15 residues in the CDR3.